This TCR beta chain was recovered during a study of T-cell memory formation after mild COVID-19. Germline V gene sequence: CDR1 SGHRS, CDR2 YFSETQ. The CDR3 is 13 residues long. The germline V and J ends were trimmed by 0 bases and 6 bases, with 8 bases remaining between them. This clonotype was counted only a few times. Its target is not known. TCRdb independently ran MiXCR on the 5' RACE reads; one entry per CDR3 protein. The sample contains about 150,000 distinct CDR3 sequences, over 10% of which appear only once. Whole-study results and caveats: Clones that contracted from day 15 to 85 had balanced CD4/CD8; later expanders were CD4+ biased.

The sequencing input was PBMCs or a T cell subset sorted from them (not recorded which). The gene calls are TRBV5-1 and TRBJ2-3; D remains unclear. The receptor's source is a man in his late teens or twenties who had mild COVID-19 (a few samples of this study predate the infection). Cell type and time point are not known. This chain's CDR3 is CASSLEGADTQYF. The DNA of the CDR3 is TGCGCCAGCAGCTTGGAGGGCGCGGATACGCAGTATTTT.